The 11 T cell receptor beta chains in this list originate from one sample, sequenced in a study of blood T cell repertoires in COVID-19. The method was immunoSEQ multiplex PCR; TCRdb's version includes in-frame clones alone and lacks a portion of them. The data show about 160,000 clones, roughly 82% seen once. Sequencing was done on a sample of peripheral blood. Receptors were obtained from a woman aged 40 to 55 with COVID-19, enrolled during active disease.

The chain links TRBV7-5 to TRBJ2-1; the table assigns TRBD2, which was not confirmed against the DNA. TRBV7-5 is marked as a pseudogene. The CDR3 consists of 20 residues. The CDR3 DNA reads TGTGTCAGAAGACGACCGGGACTAGCGGGGATTTGTTCGAGTTACAATGAGCAGTTCTTC. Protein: CVRRRPGLAGICSSYNEQFF.

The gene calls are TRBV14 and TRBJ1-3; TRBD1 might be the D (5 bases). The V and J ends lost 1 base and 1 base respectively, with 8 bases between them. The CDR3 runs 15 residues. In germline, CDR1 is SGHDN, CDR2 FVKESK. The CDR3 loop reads CASSQASGSGNTIYF. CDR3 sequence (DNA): TGTGCCAGCAGCCAAGCTTCAGGGTCTGGAAACACCATATATTTT.

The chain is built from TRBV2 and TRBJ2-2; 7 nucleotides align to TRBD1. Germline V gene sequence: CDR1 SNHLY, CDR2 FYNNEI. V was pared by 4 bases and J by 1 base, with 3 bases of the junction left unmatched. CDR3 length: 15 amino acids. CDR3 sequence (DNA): TGTGCCAGCAGTGGGGCAGGGGGGAACACCGGGGAGCTGTTTTTT. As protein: CASSGAGGNTGELFF.

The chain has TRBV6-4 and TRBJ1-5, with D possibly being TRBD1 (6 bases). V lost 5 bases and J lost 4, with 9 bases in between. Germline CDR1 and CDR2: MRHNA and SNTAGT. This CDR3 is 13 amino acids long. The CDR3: CASSPGVNQPQHF. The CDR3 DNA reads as TGTGCCAGCAGTCCAGGGGTTAATCAGCCCCAGCATTTT.

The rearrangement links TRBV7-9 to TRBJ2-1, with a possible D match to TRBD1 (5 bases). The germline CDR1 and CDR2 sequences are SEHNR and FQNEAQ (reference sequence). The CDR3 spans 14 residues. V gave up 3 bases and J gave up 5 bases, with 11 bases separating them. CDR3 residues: CASSFIQAHNEQFF. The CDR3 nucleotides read TGTGCCAGCAGCTTCATACAGGCCCACAATGAGCAGTTCTTC.

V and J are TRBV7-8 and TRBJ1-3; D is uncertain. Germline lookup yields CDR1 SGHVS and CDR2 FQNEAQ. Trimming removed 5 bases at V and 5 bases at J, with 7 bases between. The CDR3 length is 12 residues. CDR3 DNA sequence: TGTGCCAGCAGCCTAACAAGAAACACCATATATTTT. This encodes CASSLTRNTIYF.

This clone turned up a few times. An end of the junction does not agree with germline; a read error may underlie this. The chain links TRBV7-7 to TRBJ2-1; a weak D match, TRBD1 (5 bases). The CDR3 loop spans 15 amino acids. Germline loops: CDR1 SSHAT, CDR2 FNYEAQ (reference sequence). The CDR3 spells CASSLQASPYNEQFF. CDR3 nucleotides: TGTGCTAGCAGCTTACAGGCGAGCCCCTACAATGAGCAGTTCTTC.

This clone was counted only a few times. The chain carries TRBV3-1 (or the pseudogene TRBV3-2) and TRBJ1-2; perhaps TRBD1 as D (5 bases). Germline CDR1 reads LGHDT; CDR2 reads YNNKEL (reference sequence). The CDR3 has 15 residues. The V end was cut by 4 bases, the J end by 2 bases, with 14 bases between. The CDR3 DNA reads TGTGCCAGCAGCCTAGGAGGAGGGGACAACTATGGCTACACCTTC. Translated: CASSLGGGDNYGYTF.

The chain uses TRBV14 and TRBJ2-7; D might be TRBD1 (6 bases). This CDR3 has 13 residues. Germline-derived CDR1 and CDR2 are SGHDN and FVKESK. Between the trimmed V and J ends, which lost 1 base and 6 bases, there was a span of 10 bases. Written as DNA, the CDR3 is TGTGCCAGCAGCCAAGTCAGGGGCCGCGAGCAGTACTTC. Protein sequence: CASSQVRGREQYF.

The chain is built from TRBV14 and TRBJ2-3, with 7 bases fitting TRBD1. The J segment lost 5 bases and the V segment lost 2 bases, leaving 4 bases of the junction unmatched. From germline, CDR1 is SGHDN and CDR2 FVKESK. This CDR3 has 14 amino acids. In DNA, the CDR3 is TGTGCCAGCAGCCAACCTACAGGGGAAGATACGCAGTATTTT. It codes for CASSQPTGEDTQYF.

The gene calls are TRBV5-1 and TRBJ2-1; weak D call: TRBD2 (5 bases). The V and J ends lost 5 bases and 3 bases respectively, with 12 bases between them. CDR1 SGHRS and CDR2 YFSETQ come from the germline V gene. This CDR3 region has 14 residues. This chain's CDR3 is CASRFGEFYNEQFF. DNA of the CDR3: TGCGCCAGCAGGTTCGGGGAATTCTACAATGAGCAGTTCTTC.